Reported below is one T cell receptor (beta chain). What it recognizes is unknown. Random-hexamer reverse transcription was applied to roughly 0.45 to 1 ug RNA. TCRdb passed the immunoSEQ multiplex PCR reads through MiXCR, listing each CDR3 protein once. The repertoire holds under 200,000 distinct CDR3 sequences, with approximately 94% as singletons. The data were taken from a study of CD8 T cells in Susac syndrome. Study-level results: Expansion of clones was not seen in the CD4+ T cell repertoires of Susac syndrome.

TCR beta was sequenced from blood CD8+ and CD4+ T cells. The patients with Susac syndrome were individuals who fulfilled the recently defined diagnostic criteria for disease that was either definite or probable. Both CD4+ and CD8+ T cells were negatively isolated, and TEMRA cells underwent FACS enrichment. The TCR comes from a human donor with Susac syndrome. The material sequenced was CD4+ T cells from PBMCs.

CDR3 loop: CASSQEVGGNTEAFF. For the CDR3, the DNA is TGTGCCAGCAGCCAAGAAGTCGGGGGGAACACTGAAGCTTTCTTT. J is TRBJ1-1 and V is TRBV4-2; D might be TRBD1 (5 bases). The germline V gene encodes CDR1 LGHNA and CDR2 YNFKEQ. CDR3 length: 15 amino acids. V was shortened by 0 bases and J by 1 base, with 9 bases between the two germline ends.